The 13 T cell receptor beta chains given below trace back to one sample, sequenced in a study of Ad26.COV2.S vaccination and SARS-CoV-2 variants. Stated treatment: some 19 received Ad26.COV2.S at low or high dose, single or two shots; a few received placebo; per-sample allocation not given. After the first vaccine or placebo injection, samples were drawn on day 63. Assay used: immunoSEQ multiplex PCR; TCRdb lists only in-frame clones, some missing. The table lists about 400,000 clones, 88% of them singletons, with roughly 3% in the top ten. Here the sequenced sample was peripheral blood, taken in a trial of Ad26.COV2.S vaccine versus placebo. Every receptor here comes from a person aged 18-60 years who received the Ad26.COV2.S COVID-19 vaccine or a placebo.

This clone is a singleton in its sample. This chain uses TRBV18 with TRBJ1-6; D remains ambiguous. The CDR3 has 14 residues. CDR1 and CDR2 (germline): KGHSH, LQKENI. The V end was cut by 2 bases, the J end by 10 bases, with 12 bases between. CDR3 DNA sequence: TGTGCCAGCTCACCAACGGCAAATGGGTCACCCCTCCACTTT. This encodes CASSPTANGSPLHF.

The chain links TRBV6-5 to TRBJ1-5; the match to TRBD1 covers 11 bases. J gave up 3 bases and V 10 bases, and 8 bases lay outside the gene matches. CDR3 length equals 15 residues. CDR1 MNHEY and CDR2 SVGAGI come from the germline V gene. CDR3 bases: TGTGCCACCGAATCGGGACAGGGGGACAATCAGCCCCAGCATTTT. It translates to CATESGQGDNQPQHF.

The chain carries TRBV7-2 and TRBJ1-5, with D maybe TRBD1 (6 bases). V was trimmed by 1 base and J by 5 bases, leaving 6 bases between them. The CDR3 loop spans 13 amino acids. Looked up from germline, CDR1 is SGHTA and CDR2 is FQGNSA. The CDR3 coding sequence is TGTGCCAGCAGCTTAGACAGGGATCAGCCCCAGCATTTT. As protein: CASSLDRDQPQHF.

This clone was detected only once. This sequence joins TRBV5-1 and TRBJ2-2; TRBD1 matches 9 bases. V shed 0 bases and J 7 bases; nucleotides not matched to a gene: 13. This CDR3 has 18 amino acids. In germline, CDR1 is SGHRS, CDR2 YFSETQ. CDR3 loop: CASSLEGQGLVPRGELFF. The CDR3 DNA reads TGCGCCAGCAGCTTGGAGGGACAGGGATTGGTCCCTCGCGGGGAGCTGTTTTTT.

In regard to this clone: At one boundary the junction diverges from the germline segment, which might be a read error. The rearrangement links TRBV7-8 to TRBJ2-5, with TRBD2 matching 9 bases. Germline values: CDR1 SGHVS, CDR2 FQNEAQ. The CDR3 length is 16 residues. Written as DNA, the CDR3 is TGTGCCAGCAGCTTCCTAGCGGGGTCGTACCAAGAGACTCAGTACTTC. Amino acid sequence: CASSFLAGSYQETQYF. The whole variable domain, remainder taken from reference TRBV7-8 and TRBJ2-5, is GAGVSQSPRYKVAKRGQDVALRCDPISGHVSLFWYQQALGQGPEFLTYFQNEAQLDKSGLPSDRFFAERPEGSVSTLKIQRTQQEDSAVYLCASSFLAGSYQETQYFGPGTRLLVL.

The gene calls are TRBV25-1 and TRBJ2-1; the D is unclear. Trimming left V 5 bases short and J 9 bases short, with 14 bases between. CDR1 is MGHDK, CDR2 SYGVNS, per germline. CDR3 length: 13 amino acids. As DNA, the CDR3 is TGTGCCAGCAGTCCCAACGTTGGGGTTGAGCAGTTCTTC. It specifies CASSPNVGVEQFF.

V is TRBV6-5 and J is TRBJ1-1; a possible D gene is TRBD1 (6 bases). V gave up 8 bases and J gave up 4 bases, with 14 bases separating them. Germline V CDR1 and CDR2: MNHEY, SVGAGI. This CDR3 contains 13 residues. CDR3 amino acids: CASRRGAGTEAFF. CDR3 nucleotides: TGTGCCAGCCGCAGGGGCGCGGGCACTGAAGCTTTCTTT.

The V gene is TRBV2, the J gene TRBJ2-1; 15 bases align to TRBD2. Per germline, CDR1 SNHLY and CDR2 FYNNEI. With V trimmed by 6 bases and J by 9 bases, 3 bases remained unmatched. CDR3 length: 14 amino acids. The CDR3: CASRWTSGGGEQFF. CDR3 DNA: TGTGCCAGCAGGTGGACTAGCGGGGGGGGTGAGCAGTTCTTC. Together with reference TRBV2 and TRBJ2-1, the CDR3 gives the full variable domain: EPEVTQTPSHQVTQMGQEVILRCVPISNHLYFYWYRQILGQKVEFLVSFYNNEISEKSEIFDDQFSVERPDGSNFTLKIRSTKLEDSAMYFCASRWTSGGGEQFFGPGTRLTVL.

The V gene is TRBV4-3, the J gene TRBJ2-3; 11 positions agree with TRBD2. The CDR3 runs 19 residues. The germline V gene has CDR1 LGHNA and CDR2 YSLEER. With V trimmed by 0 bases and J by 3 bases, 11 bases remained unmatched. Here the CDR3 DNA reads TGCGCCAGCAGCCAAGATGCGGACCCTAGCGGGGGGTCTACAGATACGCAGTATTTT. It is translated as CASSQDADPSGGSTDTQYF.

The rearrangement uses TRBV3-1 (or the pseudogene TRBV3-2) and TRBJ1-5; D may be TRBD1 (5 bases). V was cut by 1 base and J by 7 bases, with 11 bases left in between. CDR1 LGHDT and CDR2 YNNKEL come from the germline V gene (reference sequence). CDR3 length equals 14 residues. CDR3 amino acids: CASSQGLGEQPQHF. In DNA form, the CDR3 reads TGTGCCAGCAGCCAAGGTCTGGGGGAACAGCCCCAGCATTTT.

The rearrangement joins TRBV7-2 to TRBJ2-1, with 13 positions matching TRBD2. Per germline, CDR1 SGHTA and CDR2 FQGNSA. This CDR3 comprises 15 residues. The ends lost 5 bases at V and 7 bases at J; junction bases unmatched: 5. In DNA, the CDR3 is TGTGCCAGCAGCGCCGCGACTAGCGGGGGGAATGAGCAGTTCTTC. Translation: CASSAATSGGNEQFF.

The genes are TRBV19 and TRBJ1-5; 10 positions agree with TRBD1. In germline, CDR1 is LNHDA, CDR2 SQIVND (reference sequence). J lost 4 bases, V lost 6 bases, and 6 bases had no gene match. There are 15 residues in the CDR3. CDR3 residues: CASSRGTGVNQPQHF. The CDR3 region has the DNA TGTGCCAGTAGCCGGGGGACAGGGGTTAATCAGCCCCAGCATTTT.

This clone was observed a single time. J is TRBJ2-7 and V is TRBV2, with D perhaps TRBD1 (6 bases). The V and J ends lost 5 bases and 5 bases respectively, with 22 bases between them. CDR1 and CDR2 from the germline V gene are SNHLY and FYNNEI. This CDR3 spans 16 amino acids. DNA of the CDR3: TGTGCCAGCAGTTCAATCGGGCTGGGGGCAATCCACGAGCAGTACTTC. It specifies CASSSIGLGAIHEQYF. The full variable domain, in which reference TRBV2 and TRBJ2-7 provide the parts outside the CDR3, is EPEVTQTPSHQVTQMGQEVILRCVPISNHLYFYWYRQILGQKVEFLVSFYNNEISEKSEIFDDQFSVERPDGSNFTLKIRSTKLEDSAMYFCASSSIGLGAIHEQYFGPGTRLTVT.